This T cell receptor (beta chain) is from a study of blood T cell repertoires in COVID-19. Study-level information: The United States, Italy and Spain were the sources of the acute and convalescent COVID-19 samples. PBMCs, B-cell-depleted T cells, or T cells provided the cDNA or gDNA that made up the material.

Methods used by the authors: The authors estimated nucleated cell counts from reference gene primer amplification. Profiling relied on immunoSEQ multiplex PCR, and the TCRdb table lists in-frame clones only, not all of them. V, J and clone size are taken as reported in that table, and D and trimming were inferred from the DNA itself. The sample lists about 110,000 clones; 70% to 90% were seen once. Per the germline V gene, CDR1 is SGHTA and CDR2 is FQGNSA. CDR3 length: 13 amino acids. The V segment lost 4 bases and the J segment 11 bases; nucleotides outside the gene matches: 9. This chain links TRBV7-2 with TRBJ1-2; 8 nucleotides agree with TRBD1. The receptor was derived from a woman between 50 and 59 years old with acute or convalescent COVID-19. The sample consisted of peripheral blood. CDR3 sequence reads: CASSSGQGGGYTF. The DNA of the CDR3 is TGTGCCAGCAGCTCCGGACAGGGAGGAGGGTACACCTTC.